Following are 14 T cell receptor beta chains from one sample sequenced in a study of lymphopenia after photon versus proton radiotherapy. TCRdb keeps only in-frame clones here, not all; method: immunoSEQ multiplex PCR. The profile shows 30,000 to 45,000 clones, over 75% of them singletons. The sequenced sample was peripheral blood, obtained from a patient treated with photon-based radiotherapy. All receptors derive from a man aged 45 to 65 with gastric cancer.

V is TRBV28 and J is TRBJ1-2; no definite D call. The germline CDR1 and CDR2 sequences are MDHEN and SYDVKM. V dropped 6 bases and J dropped 7 bases, with 9 bases sitting between them. This CDR3 spans 11 amino acids. CDR3 sequence: CASSLNGGYTF. CDR3 sequence (DNA): TGTGCCAGCAGCCTAAATGGTGGCTACACCTTC.

In its sample, this clone was seen once. The chain combines TRBV15 with TRBJ2-7; unclear D gene. The V gene lost 3 bases and the J gene lost 6 bases, with 9 bases spanning the gap. The CDR3 is 12 residues long. Germline lookup yields CDR1 LNHNV and CDR2 YYDKDF (reference sequence). The CDR3 sequence is CATSSLGSEQYF. CDR3 DNA: TGTGCCACCAGCAGCCTAGGTAGCGAGCAGTACTTC.

The J gene is TRBJ2-7, the V gene TRBV11-2; 9 nucleotides line up with TRBD2. V lost 2 bases to trimming and J lost 2 bases; unmatched junction nucleotides: 7. There are 16 residues in the CDR3. Germline V lookup: CDR1 SGHAT, CDR2 FQNNGV. The CDR3 spells CASSLRGTSPAYEQYF. CDR3 DNA: TGTGCCAGCAGCTTAAGGGGGACTAGCCCTGCCTACGAGCAGTACTTC.

The chain uses TRBV27 and TRBJ1-2, with D uncertain. With 6 bases removed from V and 2 bases from J, the gap between germline ends came to 10 bases. CDR3 length equals 13 residues. CDR1 is MNHEY and CDR2 is SMNVEV in the germline V gene (reference sequence). CDR3 in amino acids: CASSLDLNYGYTF. The DNA for the CDR3 is TGTGCCAGCAGCTTGGACCTAAACTATGGCTACACCTTC.

The chain recombines TRBV5-6 with TRBJ2-3, with 8 bases matching TRBD2. Germline V gene lookup returns CDR1 SGHDT and CDR2 YYEEEE. This CDR3 is 18 amino acids long. The V segment lost 1 base and the J segment 5 bases; nucleotides outside the gene matches: 15. The CDR3 here is CASSLRIPGTSFVDTQYF. The CDR3 DNA is TGTGCCAGCAGCTTGAGGATCCCCGGGACTAGTTTCGTAGATACGCAGTATTTT. The whole variable domain, remainder taken from reference TRBV5-6 and TRBJ2-3, is DAGVTQSPTHLIKTRGQQVTLRCSPKSGHDTVSWYQQALGQGPQFIFQYYEEEERQRGNFPDRFSGHQFPNYSSELNVNALLLGDSALYLCASSLRIPGTSFVDTQYFGPGTRLTVL.

This clone was counted once. The chain employs TRBV6-1 and TRBJ1-5; tentative D call: TRBD1 (5 bases). CDR3 length: 14 residues. Trimming took off 6 bases at V and 0 bases at J, with 9 bases between the two ends. Germline V gives CDR1 MNHNS, CDR2 SASEGT. CDR3 bases: TGTGCCAGCAGGGACATGAATAGCAATCAGCCCCAGCATTTT. This gives the protein CASRDMNSNQPQHF.

Written as DNA, the CDR3 is TGTGCCAGTAACCGGGACGGCTGGAACTATGGCTACACCTTC. The encoded protein is CASNRDGWNYGYTF. This rearrangement joins TRBV2 to TRBJ1-2; TRBD1 is a possible D gene (5 bases). Germline CDR1 and CDR2: SNHLY and FYNNEI. This CDR3 has 14 residues. Trimming shortened V by 9 bases and J by 2 bases, and 16 bases separated the two germline ends.

The rearrangement uses TRBV11-2 and TRBJ1-2; D unresolved. The length of the CDR3 is 11 residues. The V end lost 5 bases, the J end lost 4 bases, and 5 bases lay between the germline ends. Germline CDR1 and CDR2: SGHAT and FQNNGV. For the CDR3, the DNA is TGTGCCAGCAGCGCGACCTATGGCTACACCTTC. This sequence encodes CASSATYGYTF. Filled out from reference TRBV11-2 and TRBJ1-2, the complete variable domain reads EAGVAQSPRYKIIEKRQSVAFWCNPISGHATLYWYQQILGQGPKLLIQFQNNGVVDDSQLPKDRFSAERLKGVDSTLKIQPAKLEDSAVYLCASSATYGYTFGSGTRLTVV.

This clone was seen just once. The chain carries TRBV7-2 and TRBJ1-2; 7 bases match TRBD1. The CDR3 contains 13 residues. Looked up from germline, CDR1 is SGHTA and CDR2 is FQGNSA. With 6 bases clipped from V and 5 bases from J, the junction kept 6 bases outside the gene matches. In DNA form, the CDR3 reads TGTGCCAGCAGTCGAACACAGGGGTATGGCTACACCTTC. This sequence encodes CASSRTQGYGYTF.

The chain combines TRBV2 with TRBJ2-1, with 10 bases fitting TRBD2. Germline V gene lookup returns CDR1 SNHLY and CDR2 FYNNEI. The J segment lost 3 bases and the V segment lost 8 bases, leaving 7 bases of the junction unmatched. The CDR3 has 15 residues. The CDR3 reads CASGVGLAVYNEQFF. CDR3 DNA: TGTGCCAGCGGAGTAGGACTAGCGGTCTACAATGAGCAGTTCTTC.

This chain joins TRBV7-2 and TRBJ2-7; 7 bases agree with TRBD2. The CDR3 loop spans 14 amino acids. V shed 3 bases, J shed 2 bases, and the junction held 4 bases outside the gene matches. CDR1 SGHTA and CDR2 FQGNSA come from the germline V gene. Written as DNA, the CDR3 is TGTGCCAGCAGCTTGGCGGGAGAGACCTACGAGCAGTACTTC. This encodes CASSLAGETYEQYF.

This clone appeared a few times. The rearrangement uses TRBV7-2 and TRBJ1-1, with D perhaps TRBD1 (6 bases). CDR3 length: 13 amino acids. Deletions cut 5 bases from V and 7 bases from J, with 14 bases between. Germline V gene sequence: CDR1 SGHTA, CDR2 FQGNSA. This CDR3 reads CASSQQGSSEAFF. In DNA form, the CDR3 reads TGTGCCAGCAGCCAACAGGGAAGCAGTGAAGCTTTCTTT.

The rearrangement links TRBV19 to TRBJ1-4, with TRBD1 matching 7 bases. CDR3 length equals 15 residues. V gave up 6 bases and J gave up 5 bases; unmatched junction bases: 9. Germline lookup yields CDR1 LNHDA and CDR2 SQIVND (reference sequence). In DNA, the CDR3 is TGTGCCAGTAGGGAGAACAGGGGCTTCAATGAAAAACTGTTTTTT. The encoded protein is CASRENRGFNEKLFF.

The chain couples TRBV7-2 to TRBJ2-1, with D possibly TRBD1 on 6 matching bases. CDR3 length equals 19 residues. Germline CDR1 SGHTA, CDR2 FQGNSA. V lost 2 bases, J lost 3 bases, and 23 bases lay in between. The CDR3 here is CASSLISKQGNKFYNEQFF. The CDR3 coding sequence is TGTGCCAGCAGCTTAATTAGCAAACAGGGCAACAAATTCTACAATGAGCAGTTCTTC.